The 9 T cell receptor beta chains listed next were all sequenced from one sample in a study of identical twins listed by TCRdb under 2016. The library was produced with 5' RACE. Sequenced using an Illumina HiSeq 2000. TCRdb reprocessing: public reads trimmed at Q25 with fastp, clones called with MiXCR, in-frame beta chains kept. Under each unique CDR3 protein, matching rows form one entry showing the most common genes and DNA. For this sample there are fewer than 650,000 distinct CDR3 sequences; 9% to 10% appear just once. The ten top clones hold roughly 3% of the sample. This sample was shared with a second study, whose subject was yellow fever vaccine responses in identical twins.

The sequencing input was PBMCs. These receptors originate from a woman aged 18-29 years in good health.

The chain carries TRBV29-1 and TRBJ1-1; 7 bases agree with TRBD1. V lost 1 base, J lost 6 bases, and 5 bases stayed unmatched. The CDR3 sequence is 13 residues long. Per germline, CDR1 SQVTM and CDR2 ANQGSEA. The CDR3 protein is CSVEGRGESEAFF. The CDR3 region has the DNA TGCAGCGTTGAAGGCAGGGGGGAGTCTGAAGCTTTCTTT. Full variable domain (rest looked up from reference TRBV29-1 and TRBJ1-1): SAVISQKPSRDICQRGTSLTIQCQVDSQVTMMFWYRQQPGQSLTLIATANQGSEATYESGFVIDKFPISRPNLTFSTLTVSNMSPEDSSIYLCSVEGRGESEAFFGQGTRLTVV.

The CDR3 loop reads CASTSGAVGYNEQFF. The CDR3 coding sequence is TGTGCCAGCACCTCAGGGGCAGTTGGCTACAATGAGCAGTTCTTC. This chain joins TRBV3-1 and TRBJ2-1, with D possibly matching TRBD1 (6 bases). Germline assignment: CDR1 LGHDT and CDR2 YNNKEL (reference sequence). V was cut by 7 bases and J by 3 bases, with 16 bases left in between. The CDR3 totals 15 residues.

This clonotype was seen only a few times. This sequence joins TRBV28 and TRBJ2-1; weak D call: TRBD2 (6 bases). The CDR3 runs 13 residues. V was clipped by 6 bases and J by 6 bases, with 12 bases between them. From germline, CDR1 is MDHEN and CDR2 SYDVKM. The CDR3 here is CASSRLGFNEQFF. CDR3 bases: TGTGCCAGCAGCCGACTAGGTTTCAATGAGCAGTTCTTC.

The sample holds a few counts of this clonotype. The chain combines TRBV7-9 with TRBJ2-3, with TRBD2 matching over 9 bases. Looked up from germline, CDR1 is SEHNR and CDR2 is FQNEAQ (reference sequence). V shed 5 bases and J 4 bases; nucleotides not matched to a gene: 7. This CDR3 comprises 15 residues. The CDR3 loop reads CASSRASGTPDTQYF. CDR3 DNA sequence: TGTGCCAGCAGCCGGGCTAGCGGGACCCCAGATACGCAGTATTTT.

The chain recombines TRBV12-3 or TRBV12-4 with TRBJ1-1; D gene uncertain. The CDR3 is 16 amino acids. The V end was cut by 0 bases, the J end by 4 bases, with 15 bases between. CDR3 residues: CASSLAVGIDGTEAFF. The CDR3 bases are TGTGCCAGCAGTTTAGCGGTTGGGATTGATGGCACTGAAGCTTTCTTT.

This clonotype was counted at least ten times. The chain joins TRBV10-3 to TRBJ2-5, with 8 bases matching TRBD1. The CDR3 extends over 15 amino acids. Germline assignment: CDR1 ENHRY and CDR2 SYGVKD. J was trimmed by 2 bases and V by 4 bases; bases with no gene match: 6. CDR3 sequence: CAISGTGMGQETQYF. The CDR3, as DNA: TGTGCCATCAGTGGGACAGGGATGGGACAAGAGACCCAGTACTTC.

This clonotype was seen only a few times. V gene TRBV7-2 combines with J gene TRBJ2-5; 8 nucleotides match TRBD2. V trimming: 7 bases; J trimming: 1 base; junction bases outside the gene matches: 14. Germline lookup yields CDR1 SGHTA and CDR2 FQGNSA. The CDR3 is 17 amino acids. CDR3 sequence (DNA): TGTGCCAGCAACCACGGGAGGGGCCCCTATATCCAAGAGACCCAGTACTTC. This sequence encodes CASNHGRGPYIQETQYF.

V usage is TRBV12-3 or TRBV12-4 and J usage is TRBJ1-5, with no clear D. V lost 4 bases and J 1 base, leaving 5 bases between the germline ends. CDR3 length equals 13 residues. The CDR3 coding sequence is TGTGCCAGCAGTTGGCAGAGCAATCAGCCCCAGCATTTT. This encodes CASSWQSNQPQHF.

The V gene is TRBV25-1, the J gene TRBJ1-5; D is undetermined. Germline V gene lookup returns CDR1 MGHDK and CDR2 SYGVNS. The V end lost 4 bases, the J end lost 0 bases, and 4 bases lay between the germline ends. This CDR3 spans 13 amino acids. The CDR3 bases are TGTGCCAGCAGTGTCAGTAGCAATCAGCCCCAGCATTTT. This translates into CASSVSSNQPQHF. The whole variable domain, filled in from reference TRBV25-1 and TRBJ1-5, reads EADIYQTPRYLVIGTGKKITLECSQTMGHDKMYWYQQDPGMELHLIHYSYGVNSTEKGDLSSESTVSRIRTEHFPLTLESARPSHTSQYLCASSVSSNQPQHFGDGTRLSIL.